Below, 31 T cell receptor beta chains from the same sample are listed, as sequenced in a study of shared T cell receptors in the human thymus. Sequencing was performed with immunoSEQ multiplex PCR; in TCRdb, only in-frame clones are kept and a portion is missing. The table lists 500,000 to 850,000 clones, around 87% of them singletons. The sample also formed part of further work on human thymus T cells.

Sample: thymocytes. These TCRs come from a boy less than two years old with a congenital heart defect.

This clone showed up just once. The chain links TRBV7-9 to TRBJ2-3; D is uncertain. This CDR3 is 14 amino acids long. Trimming left V 5 bases short and J 1 base short, with 10 bases between. Per germline, CDR1 SEHNR and CDR2 FQNEAQ (reference sequence). The CDR3 DNA is TGTGCCAGCAGCCTCGAGGTCGGCACAGATACGCAGTATTTT. It yields the protein CASSLEVGTDTQYF.

V and J are TRBV4-3 and TRBJ1-4; D is unresolved. Per germline, CDR1 LGHNA and CDR2 YSLEER. V dropped 4 bases and J dropped 8 bases, with 20 bases sitting between them. The CDR3 has 16 residues. As DNA, the CDR3 is TGCGCCAGCAGCCTCAAGGTGCGGGCCGCGGTCGAAAAACTGTTTTTT. This sequence encodes CASSLKVRAAVEKLFF.

The rearrangement links TRBV4-1 to TRBJ2-5; the match to TRBD2 covers 7 bases. The CDR3 covers 18 residues. CDR1 and CDR2 (germline): MGHRA, YSYEKL. V was pared by 0 bases and J by 2 bases, with 12 bases of the junction left unmatched. CDR3 region: CASSQDSKVRGSQETQYF. As DNA, the CDR3 is TGCGCCAGCAGCCAAGATAGTAAGGTGCGGGGGTCTCAAGAGACCCAGTACTTC.

This clone was observed once. The CDR3 protein is CASKEDRAAYEQYF. CDR3 coding DNA: TGTGCCAGCAAAGAAGACAGGGCGGCCTACGAGCAGTACTTC. The rearrangement uses TRBV2 and TRBJ2-7; 7 bases map to TRBD1. V lost 7 bases to trimming and J lost 2 bases; unmatched junction nucleotides: 8. Germline V CDR1 and CDR2: SNHLY, FYNNEI. The CDR3 sequence is 14 residues long.

This chain connects TRBV13 to TRBJ2-7; 7 bases match TRBD1. The ends lost 6 bases at V and 2 bases at J; junction bases unmatched: 4. The CDR3 totals 13 residues. The germline V gene has CDR1 PRHDT and CDR2 FYEKMQ (reference sequence). This chain's CDR3 is CASRGGQAYEQYF. The CDR3 region has the DNA TGTGCCAGCAGGGGCGGACAGGCCTACGAGCAGTACTTC.

The gene calls are TRBV10-3 and TRBJ2-5; tentative D call: TRBD2 (5 bases). This CDR3 has 16 residues. V dropped 0 bases and J dropped 2 bases, with 13 bases sitting between them. Germline-derived CDR1 and CDR2 are ENHRY and SYGVKD. CDR3 protein: CAISESLRTEQETQYF. The CDR3 region has the DNA TGTGCCATCAGTGAGTCCCTGCGGACTGAACAAGAGACCCAGTACTTC.

This clone occurred a few times. The chain links TRBV19 to TRBJ1-6; the D is unclear. V shed 7 bases and J shed 10 bases, with 17 bases lying between them. The CDR3 is made up of 14 amino acids. Germline V gives CDR1 LNHDA, CDR2 SQIVND (reference sequence). The CDR3 here is CASTSASGRSPLHF. The CDR3 DNA reads TGTGCCAGTACTAGTGCAAGCGGTCGCTCACCCCTCCACTTT.

The rearrangement uses TRBV6-5 and TRBJ2-7, with 9 bases that match TRBD1. Looked up from germline, CDR1 is MNHEY and CDR2 is SVGAGI. Trimming removed 2 bases from V and 6 bases from J; junction bases left unmatched: 5. The CDR3 extends over 14 amino acids. In DNA form, the CDR3 reads TGTGCCAGCAGTTACGGTCGACAGGGGGGCGAGCAGTACTTC. This codes for CASSYGRQGGEQYF.

The rearrangement links TRBV2 to TRBJ2-1; 10 bases line up with TRBD1. Germline values: CDR1 SNHLY, CDR2 FYNNEI. The CDR3 sequence is 16 residues long. Trimming cost V 3 bases and J 6 bases; bases outside gene matches: 8. The DNA for the CDR3 is TGTGCCAGCAGTGACTTCGGGACAGGGGCTGGCAATGAGCAGTTCTTC. Its translation: CASSDFGTGAGNEQFF.

The rearrangement links TRBV4-3 to TRBJ2-7, with TRBD1 as a possible D gene (5 bases). CDR3 size: 14 residues. Trimming stripped 1 base from V and 3 bases from J, with 10 bases between. The germline CDR1 and CDR2 sequences are LGHNA and YSLEER. The CDR3 region is CASSQAFQGYEQYF. The CDR3 DNA reads as TGCGCCAGCAGCCAAGCTTTCCAGGGCTACGAGCAGTACTTC.

This chain links TRBV30 with TRBJ1-2; 12 bases map to TRBD1. With V trimmed by 2 bases and J by 4 bases, 11 bases remained unmatched. The CDR3 runs 17 residues. From germline, CDR1 is GTSNPN and CDR2 SVGIG (reference sequence). The CDR3 spells CAWSLGDRGLQLYGYTF. The DNA of the CDR3 is TGTGCCTGGAGTCTAGGGGACAGGGGGCTTCAGCTCTATGGCTACACCTTC.

The table lists this clone with a count of one. The rearrangement joins TRBV5-1 to TRBJ2-3; TRBD2 might be the D (5 bases). Germline CDR1 SGHRS, CDR2 YFSETQ. Trimming pared 7 bases from V and 1 base from J, leaving 19 bases between. CDR3 length: 16 residues. The CDR3 DNA reads TGCGCCAGCTACTATGGACGGGGAGTAGGCACAGATACGCAGTATTTT. It codes for CASYYGRGVGTDTQYF.

V gene TRBV5-8 combines with J gene TRBJ1-2, with 8 bases identical to TRBD1. The germline V gene encodes CDR1 SGHTS and CDR2 YDEGEE. The CDR3 has 14 residues. J was trimmed by 4 bases and V by 5 bases; bases with no gene match: 7. The chain's CDR3 is CASRLDRAVYGYTF. The DNA of the CDR3 is TGTGCCAGCAGGCTGGACAGGGCCGTCTATGGCTACACCTTC. Filled out from reference TRBV5-8 and TRBJ1-2, the complete variable domain reads EAGVTQSPTHLIKTRGQQATLRCSPISGHTSVYWYQQALGLGLQFLLWYDEGEERNRGNFPPRFSGRQFPNYSSELNVNALELEDSALYLCASRLDRAVYGYTFGSGTRLTVV.

The rearrangement joins TRBV5-4 to TRBJ2-7, with 11 nucleotides matching TRBD1. Trimming removed 3 bases from V and 4 bases from J; junction bases left unmatched: 6. The germline V gene encodes CDR1 SGHNT and CDR2 YYREEE (reference sequence). The CDR3 covers 15 residues. CDR3 region: CASSSPGTGGYEQYF. The CDR3 DNA sequence: TGTGCCAGCAGCTCCCCCGGGACAGGGGGGTACGAGCAGTACTTC.

The gene calls are TRBV11-2 and TRBJ2-7, with D tentatively TRBD2 (5 bases). There are 15 residues in the CDR3. Germline values: CDR1 SGHAT, CDR2 FQNNGV. V was cut by 2 bases and J by 2 bases, with 13 bases left in between. The CDR3: CASSLWASHTYEQYF. The CDR3 DNA sequence: TGTGCCAGCAGCTTATGGGCTAGCCACACCTACGAGCAGTACTTC.

The V and J genes are TRBV4-3 and TRBJ2-5, with D maybe TRBD2 (5 bases). Germline V gene lookup returns CDR1 LGHNA and CDR2 YSLEER. The CDR3 is 16 amino acids. The V end was cut by 0 bases, the J end by 5 bases, with 16 bases between. The CDR3 DNA is TGCGCCAGCAGCCAAGATGTGCTAGCCGGTGGGGAGACCCAGTACTTC. Translating gives CASSQDVLAGGETQYF.

CDR3 region: CASSSPRLAGEGYEQYF. Written as DNA, the CDR3 is TGTGCCAGCAGTTCCCCCCGACTAGCGGGAGAGGGCTACGAGCAGTACTTC. The chain uses TRBV27 and TRBJ2-7, with 12 bases identical to TRBD2. Germline CDR1 MNHEY, CDR2 SMNVEV (reference sequence). The CDR3 has 17 amino acids. After removal of 4 bases from V and 3 bases from J, the junction contained 10 bases not matched to a gene.

V and J are TRBV25-1 and TRBJ1-1; D gene ambiguous. Germline V gene lookup returns CDR1 MGHDK and CDR2 SYGVNS. With 0 bases removed from V and 4 bases from J, the gap between germline ends came to 18 bases. This CDR3 is built from 17 residues. CDR3 sequence reads: CASSEYSPDPRGTEAFF. Here the CDR3 DNA reads TGTGCCAGCAGTGAATATTCCCCGGATCCGCGGGGCACTGAAGCTTTCTTT. The full variable domain, its missing parts supplied by reference TRBV25-1 and TRBJ1-1, is EADIYQTPRYLVIGTGKKITLECSQTMGHDKMYWYQQDPGMELHLIHYSYGVNSTEKGDLSSESTVSRIRTEHFPLTLESARPSHTSQYLCASSEYSPDPRGTEAFFGQGTRLTVV.

The chain employs TRBV28 and TRBJ2-7; possibly TRBD1 for D (7 bases). Germline V gene lookup returns CDR1 MDHEN and CDR2 SYDVKM. The CDR3 consists of 14 residues. V was clipped by 2 bases and J by 7 bases, with 15 bases between them. The CDR3 DNA reads as TGTGCCAGCAGTTTAGGGGCAGGGGGGCAGGAGCAGTACTTC. Its translation: CASSLGAGGQEQYF.

The chain recombines TRBV25-1 with TRBJ1-1; 8 bases are a match to TRBD1. The V gene end was trimmed by 4 bases and the J gene end by 8 bases; junction bases not matched to a gene: 6. CDR1 MGHDK and CDR2 SYGVNS come from the germline V gene. The CDR3 has 13 amino acids. The CDR3, as DNA: TGTGCCAGCAGTGGAAACTGGACAGGGGAAGCTTTCTTT. Translated, it gives CASSGNWTGEAFF.

This sequence joins TRBV5-6 and TRBJ1-1; 9 bases match TRBD1. Germline V gene sequence: CDR1 SGHDT, CDR2 YYEEEE. The J segment lost 4 bases and the V segment lost 4 bases, leaving 14 bases of the junction unmatched. CDR3 length: 17 amino acids. CDR3 DNA: TGTGCCAGCAGCCCTGACCCGGGACAGGGATGGGCCACTGAAGCTTTCTTT. Its translation is CASSPDPGQGWATEAFF.

V usage is TRBV5-1 and J usage is TRBJ2-3; 9 positions match TRBD1. The ends lost 2 bases at V and 4 bases at J; junction bases unmatched: 11. CDR1 and CDR2 from the germline V gene are SGHRS and YFSETQ. The CDR3 loop spans 17 amino acids. CDR3 in amino acids: CASSLRDRQGVADTQYF. Here the CDR3 DNA reads TGCGCCAGCAGCTTACGGGACCGACAGGGGGTAGCAGATACGCAGTATTTT.

This chain's CDR3 is CASSEDRGGPTQYF. The DNA of the CDR3 is TGTGCCAGCAGTGAGGACAGGGGGGGGCCTACGCAGTATTTT. The chain employs TRBV25-1 and TRBJ2-3, with 10 bases matching TRBD1. V shed 3 bases, J shed 8 bases, and the junction held 5 bases outside the gene matches. The germline V gene has CDR1 MGHDK and CDR2 SYGVNS. The CDR3 covers 14 residues.

This clone has a single count. The J gene is TRBJ2-7, the V gene TRBV5-6; 7 bases map to TRBD1. There are 15 residues in the CDR3. The junction had 11 bases not matched to a gene; V was cut back by 5 bases and J by 3 bases. Per germline, CDR1 SGHDT and CDR2 YYEEEE. CDR3 loop: CASRPRQGPYYEQYF. CDR3 DNA sequence: TGTGCCAGCAGACCTAGACAGGGACCATACTACGAGCAGTACTTC.

The rearrangement uses TRBV10-3 and TRBJ2-2, with 14 bases matching TRBD2. The junction had 15 bases not matched to a gene; V was cut back by 3 bases and J by 12 bases. Germline CDR1 and CDR2: ENHRY and SYGVKD. CDR3 length: 18 residues. CDR3 in amino acids: CAISDSPPTSGRAGKLFF. The CDR3 DNA reads as TGTGCCATCAGTGATTCCCCTCCGACTAGCGGGAGGGCCGGTAAGCTGTTTTTT.

This chain's CDR3 is CASSQDLTKPTNYGYTF. The CDR3 bases are TGCGCCAGCAGCCAAGATCTAACGAAACCCACTAACTATGGCTACACCTTC. The V call is TRBV4-3, the J call TRBJ1-2; D is ambiguous. Germline CDR1 reads LGHNA; CDR2 reads YSLEER. This CDR3 region has 17 residues. Between the trimmed V and J ends, which lost 0 bases and 0 bases, there was a span of 14 bases.

This chain links TRBV28 with TRBJ2-4; D may be TRBD2 (6 bases). The V end lost 2 bases, the J end lost 4 bases, and 12 bases lay between the germline ends. CDR1 is MDHEN and CDR2 is SYDVKM in the germline V gene. This CDR3 is built from 15 residues. CDR3 protein: CASSLGGWVKNIQYF. CDR3 bases: TGTGCCAGCAGTTTAGGGGGGTGGGTGAAAAACATTCAGTACTTC.

This clone showed up just a few times. The gene calls are TRBV7-2 and TRBJ1-5, with 8 bases matching TRBD1. CDR1 and CDR2 from the germline V gene are SGHTA and FQGNSA. The CDR3 runs 15 residues. Germline trimming cut 5 bases from V and 4 bases from J; bases unmatched to any gene: 7. The CDR3: CASSLGTGWNQPQHF. CDR3 DNA sequence: TGTGCCAGCAGCCTAGGGACAGGCTGGAATCAGCCCCAGCATTTT. Full variable domain (remainder filled in from reference TRBV7-2 and TRBJ1-5): GAGVSQSPSNKVTEKGKDVELRCDPISGHTALYWYRQSLGQGLEFLIYFQGNSAPDKSGLPSDRFSAERTGGSVSTLTIQRTQQEDSAVYLCASSLGTGWNQPQHFGDGTRLSIL.

The genes are TRBV27 and TRBJ1-2; D might be TRBD1 (5 bases). Germline values: CDR1 MNHEY, CDR2 SMNVEV (reference sequence). The CDR3 is made up of 13 amino acids. Deletions cut 2 bases from V and 7 bases from J, with 11 bases between. CDR3 bases: TGTGCCAGCAGTTTAAGGGTCGGGGGTGGCTACACCTTC. Encoded protein: CASSLRVGGGYTF.

This chain links TRBV28 with TRBJ1-4; 10 bases are shared with TRBD1. This CDR3 is built from 16 residues. From germline, CDR1 is MDHEN and CDR2 SYDVKM. V dropped 5 bases and J dropped 6; count of bases not matched to a gene: 9. CDR3 coding DNA: TGTGCCAGCAGTCCCTTATCCGGGACAGGGGATGAAAAACTGTTTTTT. Its protein is CASSPLSGTGDEKLFF.

The sample holds a few counts of this clone. The V and J genes are TRBV15 and TRBJ2-1, with 9 bases identical to TRBD2. The CDR3 runs 19 residues. Per germline, CDR1 LNHNV and CDR2 YYDKDF (reference sequence). J was trimmed by 2 bases and V by 2 bases; bases with no gene match: 13. CDR3 in DNA: TGTGCCACCAGCAGAATCTCCCGCCTAGCGGGGCGCCCCTACAATGAGCAGTTCTTC. The encoded protein is CATSRISRLAGRPYNEQFF.